The 25 T cell receptor beta chains listed next were all sequenced from one sample in a study of radiotherapy plus CTLA-4 blockade in lung cancer. TCRdb's table, derived via immunoSEQ multiplex PCR, lists solely in-frame clones and lacks some. The sample shows under 95,000 clones, over 70% of them seen only once. The material was peripheral blood, obtained from a patient treated with radiotherapy plus ipilimumab. The receptors were gathered from a human donor with non-small cell lung cancer whose response to radiotherapy plus ipilimumab could not be evaluated. Some clones in this sample may be carry-over from other donors' samples.

The chain uses TRBV5-1 and TRBJ1-6; D possibly corresponds to TRBD1 (6 bases). V was trimmed by 4 bases and J by 7 bases, leaving 15 bases between them. CDR3 size: 15 residues. Germline lookup yields CDR1 SGHRS and CDR2 YFSETQ. The CDR3 nucleotides are TGCGCCAGCAGCCTTCAGGGGACTAGGAATTCACCCCTCCACTTT. It specifies CASSLQGTRNSPLHF.

The gene calls are TRBV4-2 and TRBJ2-1, with 10 bases lining up with TRBD2. The V gene's germline CDR1 is LGHNA and CDR2 YNFKEQ. This CDR3 has 18 amino acids. After removal of 0 bases from V and 7 bases from J, the junction contained 12 bases not matched to a gene. The CDR3 here is CASSQDGRGAGGLNEQFF. The CDR3 nucleotides are TGTGCCAGCAGCCAAGACGGCCGAGGAGCGGGGGGGCTGAATGAGCAGTTCTTC.

The genes are TRBV9 and TRBJ2-7; 8 bases map to TRBD2. Germline CDR1 is SGDLS and CDR2 is YYNGEE. The CDR3 has 13 residues. V was pared by 3 bases and J by 2 bases, with 1 base of the junction left unmatched. The CDR3 bases are TGTGCCAGCAGCGCGGGACTAGCCTACGAGCAGTACTTC. It specifies CASSAGLAYEQYF.

The chain combines TRBV6-5 with TRBJ1-2; perhaps TRBD1 as D (5 bases). The CDR3 has 12 amino acids. CDR1 and CDR2 (germline): MNHEY, SVGAGI. Trimming left V 7 bases short and J 2 bases short, with 8 bases between. For the CDR3, the DNA is TGTGCCAGCACCGGACAAAACTATGGCTACACCTTC. It is translated as CASTGQNYGYTF.

The gene calls are TRBV28 and TRBJ2-2, with D perhaps TRBD1 (6 bases). From germline, CDR1 is MDHEN and CDR2 SYDVKM. Trimming stripped 5 bases from V and 6 bases from J, with 7 bases between. CDR3 length: 12 residues. The CDR3 sequence: CASSTGSGELFF. As DNA, the CDR3 is TGTGCCAGCAGTACAGGGTCCGGGGAGCTGTTTTTT.

The chain carries TRBV5-4 and TRBJ1-5, with 10 bases lining up with TRBD1. Germline CDR1 is SGHNT and CDR2 is YYREEE (reference sequence). The V and J ends lost 1 base and 6 bases, in that order; junction bases with no gene match: 7. The CDR3 length is 16 residues. Here the CDR3 DNA reads TGTGCCAGCAGCTTGACAAGGACAGGGGGGAGTCAGCCCCAGCATTTT. Its protein is CASSLTRTGGSQPQHF.

There are a few counts of this clone. V is TRBV28 and J is TRBJ2-1; 12 bases are shared with TRBD2. CDR1 is MDHEN and CDR2 is SYDVKM in the germline V gene. V gave up 7 bases and J gave up 3 bases; unmatched junction bases: 7. The CDR3 runs to 16 residues. The CDR3: CASTSLAGGLYNEQFF. The CDR3 bases are TGTGCCAGCACCAGCCTAGCGGGGGGGCTCTACAATGAGCAGTTCTTC.

The rearrangement links TRBV2 to TRBJ1-1, with 7 bases aligning to TRBD1. The J segment lost 10 bases and the V segment lost 8 bases, leaving 7 bases of the junction unmatched. Germline CDR1 SNHLY, CDR2 FYNNEI. This CDR3 is 11 amino acids long. Here the CDR3 DNA reads TGTGCCAGCTTAATGACAGGGTCAGCTTTCTTT. The encoded protein is CASLMTGSAFF. Looking up the rest from reference TRBV2 and TRBJ1-1 gives the full variable domain: EPEVTQTPSHQVTQMGQEVILRCVPISNHLYFYWYRQILGQKVEFLVSFYNNEISEKSEIFDDQFSVERPDGSNFTLKIRSTKLEDSAMYFCASLMTGSAFFGQGTRLTVV.

This clone was seen just once. The CDR3 loop is CASSAGGLGNYGYTF. The CDR3 nucleotides are TGTGCCAGCAGTGCCGGGGGTCTAGGTAACTATGGCTACACCTTC. The V and J genes are TRBV2 and TRBJ1-2; D might be TRBD1 (5 bases). Germline values: CDR1 SNHLY, CDR2 FYNNEI. The CDR3 is 15 amino acids. V dropped 4 bases and J dropped 1 base, with 13 bases sitting between them.

This clone was detected once. V usage is TRBV27 and J usage is TRBJ1-5, with TRBD1 matching over 7 bases. Germline CDR1 and CDR2: MNHEY and SMNVEV (reference sequence). The V and J ends lost 3 bases and 9 bases, in that order; junction bases with no gene match: 8. The length of the CDR3 is 14 residues. The CDR3: CASSFRQGAWPQHF. The CDR3 coding sequence is TGTGCCAGCAGTTTCAGACAGGGTGCATGGCCCCAGCATTTT.

The chain employs TRBV18 and TRBJ1-1; 10 positions agree with TRBD1. Unmatched junction bases numbered 14, after V lost 2 bases and J lost 8 bases. Germline V gives CDR1 KGHSH, CDR2 LQKENI. CDR3 size: 17 residues. CDR3 sequence (DNA): TGTGCCAGCTCACCATCACTCAATGCCGGGACAGGGGCAGAAGCTTTCTTT. Translation gives CASSPSLNAGTGAEAFF.

The chain couples TRBV6-5 to TRBJ2-7; TRBD2 is a possible D gene (5 bases). Trimming cost V 2 bases and J 4 bases, with 15 bases left between them. The CDR3 loop spans 15 amino acids. Looked up from germline, CDR1 is MNHEY and CDR2 is SVGAGI. CDR3 loop: CASSYQSGVRYEQYF. The CDR3, as DNA: TGTGCCAGCAGTTACCAATCCGGGGTTCGGTACGAGCAGTACTTC.

The rearrangement links TRBV4-1 to TRBJ2-5; D gene uncertain. The J call may be incorrect, as the DNA end agrees better with TRBJ2-7. CDR3 length: 14 amino acids. The germline CDR1 and CDR2 sequences are MGHRA and YSYEKL. The CDR3 loop is CASSQDTQIYEQYF. For the CDR3, the DNA is TGCGCCAGCAGCCAAGATACACAGATCTACGAGCAGTACTTC.

The chain recombines TRBV4-2 with TRBJ2-1, with 14 bases matching TRBD2. The CDR3 has 21 amino acids. Germline V gene data show CDR1 as LGHNA and CDR2 as YNFKEQ. V dropped 4 bases and J dropped 8; count of bases not matched to a gene: 22. CDR3 protein: CASSPRLAGGPVSPVIDEQFF. CDR3 DNA sequence: TGTGCCAGCAGCCCCCGACTAGCGGGGGGGCCCGTTTCCCCCGTCATCGATGAGCAGTTCTTC.

V and J are TRBV4-2 and TRBJ2-5; the D gene is possibly TRBD2 (7 bases). CDR3 length equals 14 residues. The V and J ends lost 0 bases and 7 bases respectively, with 12 bases between them. Germline V gives CDR1 LGHNA, CDR2 YNFKEQ. The CDR3 region is CASSQETGGATQYF. The CDR3 DNA sequence: TGTGCCAGCAGCCAAGAGACGGGGGGCGCGACCCAGTACTTC.

CDR3 loop: CASSERVGGSYNEQFF. As DNA, the CDR3 is TGTGCCAGCAGTGAACGGGTCGGGGGGTCTTACAATGAGCAGTTCTTC. This chain connects TRBV2 to TRBJ2-1, with 7 positions matching TRBD2. The CDR3 spans 16 residues. The V gene end was trimmed by 2 bases and the J gene end by 4 bases; junction bases not matched to a gene: 8. CDR1 is SNHLY, CDR2 FYNNEI, per germline. Drawing the rest from reference TRBV2 and TRBJ2-1, the complete variable domain is EPEVTQTPSHQVTQMGQEVILRCVPISNHLYFYWYRQILGQKVEFLVSFYNNEISEKSEIFDDQFSVERPDGSNFTLKIRSTKLEDSAMYFCASSERVGGSYNEQFFGPGTRLTVL.

The chain carries TRBV28 and TRBJ1-2; 8 nucleotides agree with TRBD1. J lost 6 bases, V lost 6 bases, and 6 bases had no gene match. This CDR3 is 13 amino acids long. Germline V lookup: CDR1 MDHEN, CDR2 SYDVKM. CDR3 nucleotide sequence: TGTGCCAGCAGGCTTCCAGGGGGCCATGGCTACACCTTC. Translated: CASRLPGGHGYTF.

This clone appeared once. One end of the junction does not line up with germline, which may come from a read error. V is TRBV7-7 and J is TRBJ2-1, with TRBD1 identical over 9 bases. The CDR3 spans 16 residues. CDR1 and CDR2 (germline): SSHAT, FNYEAQ (reference sequence). As DNA, the CDR3 is TGTGCTAGCAGCCCCGCGGGGACAGGGACCCCCCATGAGCAGTTCTTC. It translates to CASSPAGTGTPHEQFF.

V and J are TRBV28 and TRBJ2-5, with 7 positions matching TRBD2. V trimming: 3 bases; J trimming: 3 bases; junction bases outside the gene matches: 1. There are 13 residues in the CDR3. Germline CDR1 reads MDHEN; CDR2 reads SYDVKM. The CDR3 is CASSLGGEETQYF. CDR3 in DNA: TGTGCCAGCAGTTTGGGGGGGGAAGAGACCCAGTACTTC.

The chain couples TRBV6-5 to TRBJ2-2; the match to TRBD1 covers 8 bases. Germline V gives CDR1 MNHEY, CDR2 SVGAGI. The CDR3 is 16 residues long. Germline trimming cut 2 bases from V and 1 base from J; bases unmatched to any gene: 3. CDR3 nucleotides: TGTGCCAGCAGTTACCTAGGGACAGGGAACACCGGGGAGCTGTTTTTT. It yields the protein CASSYLGTGNTGELFF.

The chain employs TRBV7-2 and TRBJ1-5, with 7 bases fitting TRBD1. Germline assignment: CDR1 SGHTA and CDR2 FQGNSA. V shed 5 bases, J shed 2 bases, and the junction held 6 bases outside the gene matches. This CDR3 is built from 15 residues. CDR3 DNA sequence: TGTGCCAGCAGCCCGGACAGGTGGGGCAATCAGCCCCAGCATTTT. Amino acid sequence: CASSPDRWGNQPQHF.

The DNA for the CDR3 is TGCGCCAGCAGCTTGGGAGGCGATGGGAGCGAGCAGTACTTC. It translates to CASSLGGDGSEQYF. This chain links TRBV5-1 with TRBJ2-7; weak D call: TRBD2 (5 bases). Trimming stripped 0 bases from V and 6 bases from J, with 13 bases between. CDR1 SGHRS and CDR2 YFSETQ come from the germline V gene. The CDR3 runs to 14 residues.

This clone occurred a few times. V usage is TRBV7-3 and J usage is TRBJ1-4; TRBD1 aligns across 7 bases. This CDR3 is built from 14 residues. V was clipped by 6 bases and J by 6 bases; unmatched bases: 7. Germline V gene data show CDR1 as SGHTA and CDR2 as FQGTGA. The CDR3, as DNA: TGTGCCAGCAGGCCCGACGGACAGGATGAAAAACTGTTTTTT. This codes for CASRPDGQDEKLFF.

V is TRBV4-1 and J is TRBJ2-1; D remains ambiguous. V lost 0 bases and J lost 1, with 4 bases in between. CDR3 length: 14 amino acids. The germline V gene encodes CDR1 MGHRA and CDR2 YSYEKL. This CDR3 is CASSQDRSYNEQFF. CDR3 in DNA: TGCGCCAGCAGCCAAGACAGATCCTACAATGAGCAGTTCTTC.

In this sample, this clone turned up a few times. The chain employs TRBV4-1 and TRBJ2-1; D is unresolved. Looked up from germline, CDR1 is MGHRA and CDR2 is YSYEKL. The CDR3 is 12 residues long. The ends were cut back, 4 bases at V and 9 bases at J, with 10 bases in the middle. The CDR3 DNA reads as TGCGCCAGCAGCCCCGGGTCGGGTGAGCAGTTCTTC. This encodes CASSPGSGEQFF.